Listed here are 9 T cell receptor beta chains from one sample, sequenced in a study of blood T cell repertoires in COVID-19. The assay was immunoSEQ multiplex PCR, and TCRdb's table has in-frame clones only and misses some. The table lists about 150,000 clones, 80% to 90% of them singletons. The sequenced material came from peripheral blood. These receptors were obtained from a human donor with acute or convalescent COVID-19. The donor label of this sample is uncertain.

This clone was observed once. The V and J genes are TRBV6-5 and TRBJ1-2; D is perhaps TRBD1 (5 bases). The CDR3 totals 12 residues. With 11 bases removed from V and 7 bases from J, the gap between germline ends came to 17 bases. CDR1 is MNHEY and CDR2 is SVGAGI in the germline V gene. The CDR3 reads CAAIGRASGYTF. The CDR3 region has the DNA TGTGCCGCCATCGGCAGGGCAAGTGGCTACACCTTC.

For the CDR3, the DNA is TGTGCCAGCAGCCCCAAACCCCAGGGTTCCTCTGGAAACACCATATATTTT. This sequence encodes CASSPKPQGSSGNTIYF. The chain recombines TRBV9 with TRBJ1-3, with D possibly being TRBD1 (5 bases). Germline CDR1 SGDLS, CDR2 YYNGEE. Trimming removed 4 bases at V and 0 bases at J, with 17 bases between. The CDR3 totals 17 residues.

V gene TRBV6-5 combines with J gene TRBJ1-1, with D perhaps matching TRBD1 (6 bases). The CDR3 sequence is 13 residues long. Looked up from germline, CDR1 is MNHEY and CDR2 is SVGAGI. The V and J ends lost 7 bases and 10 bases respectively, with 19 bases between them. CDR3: CASTEQGRERAFF. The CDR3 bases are TGTGCCAGCACCGAACAGGGCAGGGAGAGAGCTTTCTTT.

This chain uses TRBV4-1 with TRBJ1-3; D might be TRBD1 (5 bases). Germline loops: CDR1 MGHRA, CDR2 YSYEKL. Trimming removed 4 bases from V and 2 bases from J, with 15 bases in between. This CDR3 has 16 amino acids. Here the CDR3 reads CASSLDDRKTGNTIYF. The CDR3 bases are TGCGCCAGCAGCCTCGACGACAGAAAGACTGGAAACACCATATATTTT.

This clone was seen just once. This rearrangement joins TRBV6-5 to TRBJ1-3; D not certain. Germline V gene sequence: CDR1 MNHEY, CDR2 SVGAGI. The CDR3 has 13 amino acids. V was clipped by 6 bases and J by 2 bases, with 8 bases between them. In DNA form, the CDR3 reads TGTGCCAGCAGGAGGGAGGCTGGAAACACCATATATTTT. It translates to CASRREAGNTIYF.

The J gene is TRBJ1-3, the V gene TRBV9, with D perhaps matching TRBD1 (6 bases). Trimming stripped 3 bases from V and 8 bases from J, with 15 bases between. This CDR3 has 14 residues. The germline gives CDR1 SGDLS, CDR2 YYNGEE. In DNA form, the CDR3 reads TGTGCCAGCAGCGCGGGACACCTTGGGGACACCATATATTTT. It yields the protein CASSAGHLGDTIYF.

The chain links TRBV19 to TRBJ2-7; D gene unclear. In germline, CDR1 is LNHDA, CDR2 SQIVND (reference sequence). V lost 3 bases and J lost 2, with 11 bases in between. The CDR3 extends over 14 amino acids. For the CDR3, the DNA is TGTGCCAGTAGTATTAATCAAGCCCCCTACGAGCAGTACTTC. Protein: CASSINQAPYEQYF. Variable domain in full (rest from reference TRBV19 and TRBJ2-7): DGGITQSPKYLFRKEGQNVTLSCEQNLNHDAMYWYRQDPGQGLRLIYYSQIVNDFQKGDIAEGYSVSREKKESFPLTVTSAQKNPTAFYLCASSINQAPYEQYFGPGTRLTVT.

CDR3 residues: CASSRGQKAFF. The CDR3 DNA is TGTGCCAGTAGTAGGGGCCAAAAAGCTTTCTTT. The rearrangement uses TRBV19 and TRBJ1-1; D is possibly TRBD1 (5 bases). The CDR3 has 11 amino acids. Trimming removed 4 bases at V and 9 bases at J, with 9 bases between. Per the germline V gene, CDR1 is LNHDA and CDR2 is SQIVND (reference sequence).

This CDR3 reads CASTSLAGNYNEQFF. In DNA form, the CDR3 reads TGTGCCAGCACTAGTCTAGCGGGGAATTACAATGAGCAGTTCTTC. This sequence joins TRBV9 and TRBJ2-1, with 9 bases matching TRBD2. V dropped 6 bases and J dropped 4; count of bases not matched to a gene: 8. CDR1 is SGDLS, CDR2 YYNGEE, per germline. The CDR3 is made up of 15 amino acids.